This T cell receptor beta chain came from a study of T cells in Graves' hyperthyroidism and ophthalmopathy (dated by TCRdb to between 2018 and 2021). Study-wide context: Peripheral blood samples were taken at initial diagnosis, before any treatment was given. After blood sampling, hyperthyroidism patients were treated with methimazole at a starting dose of 30 mg daily, and ophthalmopathy patients were treated with high-dose intravenous methylprednisolone. Prospective prediction of ophthalmopathy was tested in an independent validation cohort of fewer than 20 hyperthyroidism patients and 15 to 17 patients who later progressed to ophthalmopathy. According to the paper, TCR Vbeta CDR3 sequencing was carried out on 135 peripheral blood samples, which came from fewer than 50 ophthalmopathy, some 73 hyperthyroidism and some 17 progressor patients. A discovery cohort of about a hundred patients, roughly 45 with Graves' ophthalmopathy and 55 to 60 with stable Graves' hyperthyroidism, was used to find distinguishing TCR V-J signatures. In about 6 Graves' hyperthyroidism patients, the study also compared T-cell repertoires from thyroid tissue with T-cell repertoires from blood. The 90 to 100 discovery patients were randomly split 7:3 into training and test sets. Points the paper makes about the study in general: In validation, the model predicted progression to ophthalmopathy with 55% to 71% sensitivity and approximately 74% specificity, a median of about six months before onset. Sample size was not statistically predetermined, and blinding of investigators to group allocation was not performed. A model built on a 13 V-J signature distinguished ophthalmopathy from stable hyperthyroidism, reaching roughly 88% sensitivity and about 81% specificity in cross-validation and 80%/75% in testing. Most expanded thyroid clonotypes (frequency above 0.001) were also found in blood, which suggests that blood repertoires may mirror thyroid immune responses.

Hyperthyroidism patients were newly diagnosed, had a disease duration of under 2 months, and were aged 18 to 65 years. Patients with uncontrolled infections, other autoimmune diseases, pregnancy or lactation were excluded. Clinical symptoms, serum thyroxine and TRAb, thyroid ultrasound, and orbital computed tomography formed the basis for the diagnoses. Blood from progressor patients was drawn when they were first diagnosed with hyperthyroidism, before any ophthalmopathy symptoms appeared. Ficoll-Paque density gradient centrifugation was used to isolate PBMCs from approximately 10 ml of fresh peripheral blood. Progressor patients were defined as those initially diagnosed with Graves' hyperthyroidism in whom ophthalmopathy developed during follow-up. Total RNA was extracted with Trizol reagent, and quality was checked on an Agilent 2100 Bioanalyzer. From cysteine to phenylalanine, the CDR3 is 14 amino acids long. Only the CDR3 DNA stays, 42 bases, in frame from base 1. CDR1 MNHNS and CDR2 SASEGT were looked up in the germline V gene. V is shortened by 2 bases, J by 5 bases, and the region joining them spans 11 bases.

The TCR beta CDR3 regions were amplified from RNA transcripts. The TCR CDR3 was subjected to a first round of RT-PCR using the HTBI primer set and the Qiagen OneStep RT-PCR kit. The libraries were constructed in a second round of multiplex PCR and then size-selected and purified. The libraries were sequenced on an Illumina HiSeq2000 using paired-end 100 bp reads. The original pipeline was this. SOAPnuke was used to process the raw data, removing reads that contained adapters or uncalled bases, had a mean Phred below 15, or lacked an exact match to the constant primer or identifier. COPE v1.2.5 was used to merge the high-quality paired reads, and each unique nucleotide sequence was defined as a clonotype. MiTCR v1.1 was used to align clonotypes to the IMGT TRBV, TRBD and TRBJ reference segments. The analysis included only V-J combinations with a frequency above 0.0001, which together covered around 99% of the repertoires. The TCS score was defined as F50 (clonal expansion) divided by E x V (chaos), with BLOSUM62-based TCRdist calculated between CDR3 peptides within each V-J. Welch's t-statistics and random forest reduced roughly 500 V-J features to roughly 13, which were used in a naive Bayes classifier (R e1071). TCRdb trimmed public reads at Q25 via fastp, called clones via MiXCR and kept in-frame beta chains. Duplicate CDR3 protein sequences are folded into a single record with the most common DNA and genes. The V and J calls were not made by the authors but by TCRdb's processing. The sample table records around 700,000 distinct CDR3 sequences; roughly 20% of these occur just once. The top ten constitute roughly a sixth of the sample.

On this clonotype itself: The specificity of this receptor is unknown. No per-base quality is available; no much larger clone lies one base away.

The rearranged segments are TRBV6-1 and TRBJ2-3, with TRBD2 tentatively as D gene (6 bases match). Sequencing used blood. The TCR was taken from a woman in her forties or fifties with Graves' hyperthyroidism that later progressed to Graves' ophthalmopathy. The CDR3 amino acid sequence is: CASSEPAGGDTQYF. The nucleotide sequence is given as TGTGCCAGCAGTGAACCCGCCGGGGGAGATACGCAGTATTTT.